This T cell receptor beta chain originates from a study of blood T cell repertoires in COVID-19. Study-level information: The United States, Italy and Spain provided the acute and convalescent COVID-19 samples. Sources were T cells, B-cell-depleted T cells, or PBMCs; the material itself was cDNA or gDNA.

How the authors handled the data: Scientists estimated how many nucleated cells there were by amplifying reference gene primers. Profiling relied on immunoSEQ multiplex PCR, and the TCRdb table lists in-frame clones only, not all of them. V, J and clone size are those of that table, while D and trimming were read from the DNA. Among about 190,000 clones listed, 70% to 80% were seen once. Germline V gives CDR1 SGDLS, CDR2 YYNGEE. CDR3 length equals 16 residues. The V end lost 0 bases, the J end lost 6 bases, and 15 bases lay between the germline ends. The chain couples TRBV9 to TRBJ1-4; D remains unclear. This TCR was recovered from a man between 45 and 60 years old who had recovered from COVID-19. The sequenced sample consisted of peripheral blood. CDR3 in DNA: TGTGCCAGCAGCGTAGTAGGCAAGGCCCGGGATGAAAAACTGTTTTTT. This gives the protein CASSVVGKARDEKLFF. The variable domain in full, with the rest retrieved from reference TRBV9 and TRBJ1-4, is DSGVTQTPKHLITATGQRVTLRCSPRSGDLSVYWYQQSLDQGLQFLIQYYNGEERAKGNILERFSAQQFPDLHSELNLSSLELGDSALYFCASSVVGKARDEKLFFGSGTQLSVL.